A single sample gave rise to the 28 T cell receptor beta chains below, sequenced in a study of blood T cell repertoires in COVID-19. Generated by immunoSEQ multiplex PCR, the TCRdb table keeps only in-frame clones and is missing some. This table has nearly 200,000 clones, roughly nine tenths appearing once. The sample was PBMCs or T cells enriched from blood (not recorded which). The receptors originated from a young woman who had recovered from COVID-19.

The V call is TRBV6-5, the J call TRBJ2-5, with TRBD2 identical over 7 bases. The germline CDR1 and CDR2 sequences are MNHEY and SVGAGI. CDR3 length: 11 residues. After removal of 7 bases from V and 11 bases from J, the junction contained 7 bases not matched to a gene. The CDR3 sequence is CASTLGGGQYF. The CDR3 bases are TGTGCCAGCACCCTGGGGGGGGGACAGTACTTC.

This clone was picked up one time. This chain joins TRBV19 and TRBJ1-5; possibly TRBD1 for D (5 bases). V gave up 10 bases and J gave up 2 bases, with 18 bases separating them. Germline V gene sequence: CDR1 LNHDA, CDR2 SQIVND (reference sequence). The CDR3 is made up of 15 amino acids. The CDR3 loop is CATLAGGDGNQPQHF. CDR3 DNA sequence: TGTGCCACCCTAGCGGGGGGGGATGGCAATCAGCCCCAGCATTTT.

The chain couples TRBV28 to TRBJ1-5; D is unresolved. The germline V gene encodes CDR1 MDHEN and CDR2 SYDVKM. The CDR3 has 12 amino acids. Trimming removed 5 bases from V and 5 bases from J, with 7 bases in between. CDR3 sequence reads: CASSELYQPQHF. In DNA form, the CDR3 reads TGTGCCAGCAGTGAACTTTATCAGCCCCAGCATTTT.

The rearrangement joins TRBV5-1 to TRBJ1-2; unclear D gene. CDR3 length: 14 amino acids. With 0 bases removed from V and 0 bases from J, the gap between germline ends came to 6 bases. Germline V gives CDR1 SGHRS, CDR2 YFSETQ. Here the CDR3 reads CASSLDNSNYGYTF. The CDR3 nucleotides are TGCGCCAGCAGCTTGGACAATTCTAACTATGGCTACACCTTC.

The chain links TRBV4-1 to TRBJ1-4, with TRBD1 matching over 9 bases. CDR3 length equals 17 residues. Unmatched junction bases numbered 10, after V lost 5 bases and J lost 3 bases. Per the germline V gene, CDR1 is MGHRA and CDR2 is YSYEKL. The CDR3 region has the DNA TGCGCCAGCAGCTCCCGGGACAGGGAGGGAGCTAATGAAAAACTGTTTTTT. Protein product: CASSSRDREGANEKLFF.

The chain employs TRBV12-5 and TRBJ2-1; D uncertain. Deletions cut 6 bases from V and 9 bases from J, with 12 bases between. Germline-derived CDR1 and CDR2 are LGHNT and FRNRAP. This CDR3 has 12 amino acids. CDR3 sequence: CASGQSYGEQFF. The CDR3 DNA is TGTGCTAGTGGCCAGTCATATGGTGAGCAGTTCTTC.

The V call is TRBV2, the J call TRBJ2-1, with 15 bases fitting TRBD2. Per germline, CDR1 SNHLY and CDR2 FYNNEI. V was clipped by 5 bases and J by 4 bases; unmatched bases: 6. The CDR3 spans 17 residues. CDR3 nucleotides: TGTGCCAGCAGTAGGACTAGCGGGGGGGCCAAGTACAATGAGCAGTTCTTC. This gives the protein CASSRTSGGAKYNEQFF.

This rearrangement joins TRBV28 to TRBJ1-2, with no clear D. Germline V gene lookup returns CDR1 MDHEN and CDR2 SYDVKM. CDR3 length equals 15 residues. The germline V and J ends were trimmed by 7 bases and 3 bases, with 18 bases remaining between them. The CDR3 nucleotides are TGTGCCAGCACCTACCGCGAGGGTATGGACTATGGCTACACCTTC. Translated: CASTYREGMDYGYTF.

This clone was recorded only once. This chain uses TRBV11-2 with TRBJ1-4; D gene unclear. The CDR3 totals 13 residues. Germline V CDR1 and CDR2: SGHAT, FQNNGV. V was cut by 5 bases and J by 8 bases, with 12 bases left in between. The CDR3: CASSPQGSEKLFF. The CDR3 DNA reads TGTGCCAGCAGCCCGCAAGGGAGCGAAAAACTGTTTTTT.

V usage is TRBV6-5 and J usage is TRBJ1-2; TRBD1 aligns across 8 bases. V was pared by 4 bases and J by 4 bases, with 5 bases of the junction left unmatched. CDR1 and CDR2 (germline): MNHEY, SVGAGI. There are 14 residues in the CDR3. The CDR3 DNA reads TGTGCCAGCAGTTTAGACAGGGGCTCCTATGGCTACACCTTC. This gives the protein CASSLDRGSYGYTF.

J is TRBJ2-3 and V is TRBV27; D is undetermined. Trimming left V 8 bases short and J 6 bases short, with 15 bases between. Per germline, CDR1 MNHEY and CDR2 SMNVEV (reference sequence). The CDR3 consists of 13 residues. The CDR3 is CASLGMHSDTQYF. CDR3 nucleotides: TGTGCCAGCCTAGGCATGCACTCGGATACGCAGTATTTT.

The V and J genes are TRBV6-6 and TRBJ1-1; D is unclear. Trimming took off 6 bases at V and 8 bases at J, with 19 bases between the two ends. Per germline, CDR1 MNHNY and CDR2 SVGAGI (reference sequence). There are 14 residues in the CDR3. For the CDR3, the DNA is TGTGCCAGCAGCTCGGACTCAACAAGGCAGGAAGCTTTCTTT. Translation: CASSSDSTRQEAFF.

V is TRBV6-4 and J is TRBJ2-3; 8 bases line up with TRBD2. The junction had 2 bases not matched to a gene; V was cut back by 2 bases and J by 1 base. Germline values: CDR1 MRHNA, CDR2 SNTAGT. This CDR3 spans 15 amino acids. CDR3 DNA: TGTGCCAGCAGTGACGTGGGACTAGGCACAGATACGCAGTATTTT. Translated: CASSDVGLGTDTQYF.

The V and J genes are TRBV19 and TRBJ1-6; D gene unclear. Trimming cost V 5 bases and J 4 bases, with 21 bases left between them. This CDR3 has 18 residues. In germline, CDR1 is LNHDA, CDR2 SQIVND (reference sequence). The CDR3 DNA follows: TGTGCCAGTAGTGGCGGGTCCAACTCGGCAATTTATAATTCACCCCTCCACTTT. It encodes CASSGGSNSAIYNSPLHF.

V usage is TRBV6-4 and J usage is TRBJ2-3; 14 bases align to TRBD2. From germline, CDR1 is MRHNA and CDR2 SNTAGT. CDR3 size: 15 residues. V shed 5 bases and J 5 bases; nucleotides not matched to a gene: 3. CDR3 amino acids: CASSLTSGGGDTQYF. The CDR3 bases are TGTGCCAGCAGTCTGACTAGCGGGGGGGGAGATACGCAGTATTTT.

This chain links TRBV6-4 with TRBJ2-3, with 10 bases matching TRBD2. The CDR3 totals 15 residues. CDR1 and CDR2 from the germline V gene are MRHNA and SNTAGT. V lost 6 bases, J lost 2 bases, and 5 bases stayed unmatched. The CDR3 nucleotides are TGTGCCAGCAGCCTAAGCGGGGGGGACACAGATACGCAGTATTTT. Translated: CASSLSGGDTDTQYF.

The CDR3 spells CASSLTSGGYEQYF. CDR3 sequence (DNA): TGCGCCAGCAGCCTTACTAGCGGGGGATACGAGCAGTACTTC. The V call is TRBV4-1, the J call TRBJ2-7; 11 nucleotides agree with TRBD2. The CDR3 runs to 14 residues. V dropped 4 bases and J dropped 4; count of bases not matched to a gene: 3. Germline V gene data show CDR1 as MGHRA and CDR2 as YSYEKL.

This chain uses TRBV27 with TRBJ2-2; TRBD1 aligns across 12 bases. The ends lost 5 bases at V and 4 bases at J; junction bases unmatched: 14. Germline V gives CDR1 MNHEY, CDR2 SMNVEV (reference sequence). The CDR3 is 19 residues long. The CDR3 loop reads CASSPLGTGGFLATGELFF. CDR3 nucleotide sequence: TGTGCCAGCAGTCCGCTTGGGACAGGGGGCTTTCTCGCCACCGGGGAGCTGTTTTTT.

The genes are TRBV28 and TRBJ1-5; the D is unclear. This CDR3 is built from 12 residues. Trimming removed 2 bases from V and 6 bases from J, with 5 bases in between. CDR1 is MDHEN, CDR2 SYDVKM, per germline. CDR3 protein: CASSLNSQPQHF. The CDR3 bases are TGTGCCAGCAGTTTAAATAGTCAGCCCCAGCATTTT.

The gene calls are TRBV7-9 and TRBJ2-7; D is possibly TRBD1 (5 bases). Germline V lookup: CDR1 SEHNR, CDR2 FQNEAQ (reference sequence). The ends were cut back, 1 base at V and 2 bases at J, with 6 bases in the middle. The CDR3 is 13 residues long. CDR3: CASSLGQPYEQYF. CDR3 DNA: TGTGCCAGCAGCTTAGGACAGCCCTACGAGCAGTACTTC.

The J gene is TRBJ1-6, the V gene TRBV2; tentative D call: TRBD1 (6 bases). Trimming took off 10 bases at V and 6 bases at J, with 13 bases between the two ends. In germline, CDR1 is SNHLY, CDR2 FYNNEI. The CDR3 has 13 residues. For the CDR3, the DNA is TGTGCCACCCACAGGGCCTCTAATTCACCCCTCCACTTT. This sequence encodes CATHRASNSPLHF.

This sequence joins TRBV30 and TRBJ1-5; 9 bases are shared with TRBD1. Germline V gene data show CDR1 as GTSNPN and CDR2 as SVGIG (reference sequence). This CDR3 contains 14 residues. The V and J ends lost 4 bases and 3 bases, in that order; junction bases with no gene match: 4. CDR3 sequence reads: CAWTDRGFNQPQHF. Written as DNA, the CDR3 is TGTGCCTGGACGGACAGGGGCTTCAATCAGCCCCAGCATTTT.

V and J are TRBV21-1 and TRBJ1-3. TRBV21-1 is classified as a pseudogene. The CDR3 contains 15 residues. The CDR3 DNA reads TGTGCCAGCAGCACTGAGGGCGCGAAGGGAAACACCATATATTTT. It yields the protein CASSTEGAKGNTIYF.

The CDR3 region is CASSLIGSPGRDTQYF. DNA for the CDR3: TGTGCCAGCAGCCTTATCGGATCCCCAGGGCGAGATACGCAGTATTTT. V and J are TRBV14 and TRBJ2-3, with a possible D match to TRBD1 (5 bases). The CDR3 sequence is 16 residues long. Trimming took off 4 bases at V and 5 bases at J, with 19 bases between the two ends. Germline V lookup: CDR1 SGHDN, CDR2 FVKESK.

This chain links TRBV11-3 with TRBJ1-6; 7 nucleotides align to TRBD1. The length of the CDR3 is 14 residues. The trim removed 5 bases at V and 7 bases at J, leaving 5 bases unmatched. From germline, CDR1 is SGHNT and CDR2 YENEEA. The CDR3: CASSKTGLNSPLHF. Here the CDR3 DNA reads TGTGCCAGCAGCAAGACAGGGTTGAATTCACCCCTCCACTTT.

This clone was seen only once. CDR3 residues: CASSLEGNRDYGYTF. DNA of the CDR3: TGTGCCAGCAGCTTAGAGGGGAACCGTGACTATGGCTACACCTTC. V is TRBV7-6 and J is TRBJ1-2, with D possibly TRBD1 on 5 matching bases. V was pared by 1 base and J by 3 bases, with 12 bases between. CDR3 length: 15 residues. The V gene's germline CDR1 is SGHVS and CDR2 FNYEAQ. Full variable domain (outside the CDR3, taken from reference TRBV7-6 and TRBJ1-2): GAGVSQSPRYKVTKRGQDVALRCDPISGHVSLYWYRQALGQGPEFLTYFNYEAQQDKSGLPNDRFSAERPEGSISTLTIQRTEQRDSAMYRCASSLEGNRDYGYTFGSGTRLTVV.

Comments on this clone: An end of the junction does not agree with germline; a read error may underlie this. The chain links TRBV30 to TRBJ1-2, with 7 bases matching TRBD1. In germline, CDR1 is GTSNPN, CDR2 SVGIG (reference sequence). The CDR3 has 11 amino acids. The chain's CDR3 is CAWSVTTGVSF. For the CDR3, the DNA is TGTGCCTGGAGTGTAACCACAGGGGTCTCGTTC.

The CDR3: CASSLAVPVEKLFF. The CDR3 coding sequence is TGTGCCAGCAGCTTGGCTGTCCCGGTTGAAAAACTGTTTTTT. This chain connects TRBV5-8 to TRBJ1-4; D ambiguous. The CDR3 totals 14 residues. The germline V and J ends were trimmed by 0 bases and 7 bases, with 10 bases remaining between them. In germline, CDR1 is SGHTS, CDR2 YDEGEE. The complete variable domain, with remaining parts taken from reference TRBV5-8 and TRBJ1-4, reads EAGVTQSPTHLIKTRGQQATLRCSPISGHTSVYWYQQALGLGLQFLLWYDEGEERNRGNFPPRFSGRQFPNYSSELNVNALELEDSALYLCASSLAVPVEKLFFGSGTQLSVL.